This TCR beta chain was profiled in a study of blood T cells in healthy people across ages. It was with a sample-barcoded 5' primer and a J-beta primer mix that a second PCR of roughly 7 to 12 cycles was run. TCRdb processed the 5' RACE reads anew with MiXCR; each CDR3 protein has one entry. The sample includes about 830,000 distinct CDR3 sequences, 58% of them seen just once. Germline V gene data show CDR1 as MNHEY and CDR2 as SVGAGI. The CDR3 is made up of 15 amino acids. The V end was cut by 2 bases, the J end by 7 bases, with 15 bases between. The sequence derives from a man aged 25 to 45 in good health. The genes are TRBV6-5 and TRBJ2-1; D could derive from TRBD1 or TRBD2 (6 bases each). The sample comprised blood. CDR3 nucleotides: TGTGCCAGCAGTTACGATGAGGGGGGCTTAAATGAGCAGTTCTTC. Residues: CASSYDEGGLNEQFF.